This TCR beta chain derives from a study of blood T cells in healthy people across ages. It was with a sample-barcoded 5' primer and a J-beta primer mix that a second PCR of roughly 7 to 12 cycles was run. TCRdb reprocessed the 5' RACE reads via MiXCR and lists one record per CDR3 protein. The data show about 780,000 distinct CDR3 sequences, approximately 67% seen once. Between the trimmed V and J ends, which lost 3 bases and 8 bases, there was a span of 14 bases. Germline V gene lookup returns CDR1 LGHDT and CDR2 YNNKEL (reference sequence). This CDR3 is 13 amino acids long. The chain carries TRBV3-1 and TRBJ2-7, with D maybe TRBD2 (5 bases). The specimen sequenced was blood. The source is a man younger than 45 in good health. CDR3 region: CASSQLVTTKQYF. DNA for the CDR3: TGTGCCAGCAGCCAGCTTGTGACTACGAAGCAGTACTTC.